This TCR beta chain is from a study of control samples from healthy donors and cancer patients (TCRdb year 2020). This clone was picked up one time. Which antigen it targets is not known. Per-base quality was not reported, and no clone a single base away is much larger than it. The method behind the library was the immunoSEQ multiplex PCR assay. Sourced from immuneACCESS, this table was stored by TCRdb with only in-frame sequences that have V and J called. A share of the clones is absent; for the studies checked, an unresolved V gene accounts for under half, and the remainder has no known explanation. Recorded for this sample are 98,000 or so clones; around 80% of them occurred a single time. 5% to 8.5% of the sample lies in the top ten. For CDR1 and CDR2, the germline V gene (reference sequence) lists MNHNY and SVGAGI. From its cysteine to its phenylalanine, the CDR3 spans 13 amino acids. The read is trimmed to its CDR3 DNA, 39 bases read in frame from base 1. Deletion took 3 bases off V and 3 bases off J, with a span of 6 bases between the germline ends.

Sequenced sample: blood. This clonotype originated in a man aged 18 to 29 in good health. The V and J segments used are TRBV6-6 and TRBJ1-5; too little of a D gene remains to name it. The CDR3 amino acid sequence is: CASSYNNNQPQHF. The sequenced DNA: TGTGCCAGCAGTTATAATAACAATCAGCCCCAGCATTTT.